These 11 T cell receptor beta chains were sequenced from one sample in a study of T cell responses to AZD1222 COVID-19 vaccine. The data were produced by immunoSEQ multiplex PCR, yet TCRdb's version contains in-frame clones alone and is incomplete. The sample gives around 83,000 clones, approximately 90% of which show up once; 5.4% is in the top ten. This specimen was peripheral blood, taken 28 days after the second AZD1222 dose. The receptor set was obtained from an adult who received the AZD1222 COVID-19 vaccine.

The rearrangement links TRBV5-4 to TRBJ1-1; TRBD1 aligns across 9 bases. Trimming took 4 bases from V and 1 from J; bases not matched to a gene: 5. Germline V lookup: CDR1 SGHNT, CDR2 YYREEE (reference sequence). CDR3 length: 15 amino acids. CDR3 sequence reads: CASSTGTGWNTEAFF. Here the CDR3 DNA reads TGTGCCAGCAGCACTGGGACAGGGTGGAACACTGAAGCTTTCTTT.

The rearrangement uses TRBV5-1 and TRBJ1-6; no firm D call. Looked up from germline, CDR1 is SGHRS and CDR2 is YFSETQ. V was trimmed by 0 bases and J by 4 bases, leaving 2 bases between them. The CDR3 consists of 13 residues. The CDR3 loop reads CASSLGYNSPLHF. The CDR3 DNA reads as TGCGCCAGCAGCTTGGGTTATAATTCACCCCTCCACTTT. The whole variable domain, remainder taken from reference TRBV5-1 and TRBJ1-6, is KAGVTQTPRYLIKTRGQQVTLSCSPISGHRSVSWYQQTPGQGLQFLFEYFSETQRNKGNFPGRFSGRQFSNSRSEMNVSTLELGDSALYLCASSLGYNSPLHFGNGTRLTVT.

This chain's CDR3 is CASSSTADTQYF. For the CDR3, the DNA is TGCGCCAGCAGCTCCACGGCCGATACGCAGTATTTT. The chain recombines TRBV5-1 with TRBJ2-3; D remains unclear. Germline assignment: CDR1 SGHRS and CDR2 YFSETQ. CDR3 length: 12 residues. Trimming stripped 3 bases from V and 6 bases from J, with 8 bases between. Full variable domain (outside the CDR3, taken from reference TRBV5-1 and TRBJ2-3): KAGVTQTPRYLIKTRGQQVTLSCSPISGHRSVSWYQQTPGQGLQFLFEYFSETQRNKGNFPGRFSGRQFSNSRSEMNVSTLELGDSALYLCASSSTADTQYFGPGTRLTVL.

The chain employs TRBV19 and TRBJ2-2, with TRBD1 matching 7 bases. Germline V gives CDR1 LNHDA, CDR2 SQIVND (reference sequence). CDR3 size: 14 residues. J was trimmed by 2 bases and V by 10 bases; bases with no gene match: 7. CDR3 coding DNA: TGTGCCACTTCCGGGACAGTTAACACCGGGGAGCTGTTTTTT. The encoded protein is CATSGTVNTGELFF.

The chain recombines TRBV9 with TRBJ1-2; D unresolved. V lost 0 bases and J lost 4, with 13 bases in between. There are 15 residues in the CDR3. Germline V gene sequence: CDR1 SGDLS, CDR2 YYNGEE. The CDR3 nucleotides are TGTGCCAGCAGCGTAGACAGTACCCCCATCTATGGCTACACCTTC. Its translation is CASSVDSTPIYGYTF.

V gene TRBV10-3 combines with J gene TRBJ2-2; D is unresolved. CDR1 and CDR2 (germline): ENHRY, SYGVKD. This CDR3 has 14 residues. Between the trimmed V and J ends, which lost 1 base and 1 base, there was a span of 4 bases. CDR3 coding DNA: TGTGCCATCAGTGAGTTAGAGAACACCGGGGAGCTGTTTTTT. It yields the protein CAISELENTGELFF.

V usage is TRBV12-3 or TRBV12-4 and J usage is TRBJ1-5, with D unclear. The CDR3 sequence is 13 residues long. Trimming pared 3 bases from V and 4 bases from J, leaving 7 bases between. The CDR3 loop reads CASSFAENQPQHF. The CDR3 coding sequence is TGTGCCAGCAGTTTCGCAGAGAATCAGCCCCAGCATTTT.

The table lists this clone with a few counts. V is TRBV7-8 and J is TRBJ2-7, with D possibly matching TRBD1 (5 bases). With 1 base removed from V and 0 bases from J, the gap between germline ends came to 10 bases. From germline, CDR1 is SGHVS and CDR2 FQNEAQ. CDR3 size: 15 residues. For the CDR3, the DNA is TGTGCCAGCAGCTTAGTGCAGGGCAGCTCCTACGAGCAGTACTTC. Its translation is CASSLVQGSSYEQYF.

The chain links TRBV7-9 to TRBJ1-5; D remains ambiguous. Deletions cut 5 bases from V and 1 base from J, with 12 bases between. Germline V gene sequence: CDR1 SEHNR, CDR2 FQNEAQ (reference sequence). This CDR3 comprises 15 residues. CDR3 sequence reads: CASSQVGVSNQPQHF. The DNA for the CDR3 is TGTGCCAGCAGCCAGGTGGGTGTGAGCAATCAGCCCCAGCATTTT. Based on the CDR3 plus reference TRBV7-9 and TRBJ1-5, the full variable domain is DTGVSQNPRHKITKRGQNVTFRCDPISEHNRLYWYRQTLGQGPEFLTYFQNEAQLEKSRLLSDRFSAERPKGSFSTLEIQRTEQGDSAMYLCASSQVGVSNQPQHFGDGTRLSIL.

The chain has TRBV5-1 and TRBJ2-5, with D possibly TRBD1 on 6 matching bases. The CDR3 sequence is 14 residues long. V was cut by 5 bases and J by 1 base, with 12 bases left in between. Germline values: CDR1 SGHRS, CDR2 YFSETQ. The CDR3 DNA reads TGCGCCAGCAGTTACGGACAGCTCCAAGAGACCCAGTACTTC. It codes for CASSYGQLQETQYF.

In its sample, this clone was seen a few times. The rearrangement uses TRBV7-2 and TRBJ1-2; 7 bases are a match to TRBD1. The germline gives CDR1 SGHTA, CDR2 FQGNSA. This CDR3 region has 15 residues. The V segment lost 0 bases and the J segment 5 bases; nucleotides outside the gene matches: 6. CDR3 amino acids: CASSLARQGVYGYTF. The DNA for the CDR3 is TGTGCCAGCAGCTTAGCGCGGCAGGGGGTATATGGCTACACCTTC.